This TCR beta chain was documented in a study of cytomegalovirus exposure and HLA in healthy donors. Points from the study as a whole: Among CMV-associated TCR beta chains, most appeared HLA-restricted in a later analysis. The likely origin of a cluster of highly shared sequence variants was a sequencing artifact.

Trimming cost V 6 bases and J 2 bases, with 14 bases left between them. CDR1 is MDHEN and CDR2 is SYDVKM in the germline V gene. The CDR3 spans 14 residues. The PCR contained 60 Vbeta and 13 Jbeta primers. How the authors handled the data: Approximately 86 million unique TCR beta chains, 9 million to 14 million shared, were counted in a later analysis. Method: immunoSEQ multiplex PCR; TCRdb's copy keeps in-frame clones and lacks some. That table supplies the V and J calls and clone size; D and trimming were determined from the DNA. The sample comprises over 80,000 clones, around 81% of which are singletons, and about 4.9% rests with the top ten. Comment on this clone: Its target is unknown.

The chain employs TRBV28 and TRBJ2-7; the D gene is possibly TRBD1 (5 bases). The sequencing input was PBMCs. This clonotype was obtained from a man aged 35 to 55 in good health and CMV-seropositive. The CDR3 loop is CASSPTVSPYEQYF. As DNA, the CDR3 is TGTGCCAGCAGCCCGACAGTTTCTCCCTACGAGCAGTACTTC.